The 6 T cell receptor beta chains in this list originate from one sample, sequenced in a study of technical replicates of blood from several donors. The data were produced by immunoSEQ multiplex PCR, yet TCRdb's version contains in-frame clones alone and is incomplete. The sample contains 80,000 to 95,000 clones, 94% of which appear only once. The source material was T cells isolated from PBMCs. The receptors were gathered from a human donor in good health.

The gene calls are TRBV7-9 and TRBJ2-7; 7 bases are shared with TRBD1. Per germline, CDR1 SEHNR and CDR2 FQNEAQ (reference sequence). The CDR3 loop spans 13 amino acids. Trimming took 7 bases from V and 4 from J; bases not matched to a gene: 7. CDR3 sequence: CASTGQESYEQYF. The CDR3 DNA reads TGTGCCAGCACAGGACAGGAGAGTTACGAGCAGTACTTC.

The chain joins TRBV7-9 to TRBJ1-2; D is undetermined. This CDR3 spans 14 amino acids. V lost 1 base to trimming and J lost 2 bases, with 8 bases between them. The germline CDR1 and CDR2 sequences are SEHNR and FQNEAQ (reference sequence). The CDR3 DNA follows: TGTGCCAGCAGCTTAGGCGAGGTAAACTATGGCTACACCTTC. Translated: CASSLGEVNYGYTF.

The rearrangement uses TRBV5-6 and TRBJ2-4, with D tentatively TRBD2 (6 bases). The CDR3 consists of 13 residues. Trimming took 4 bases from V and 8 from J, leaving 13 bases between them. The germline gives CDR1 SGHDT, CDR2 YYEEEE. As DNA, the CDR3 is TGTGCCAGCAGCCCTCTTTCGGGGGACATTCAGTACTTC. Protein: CASSPLSGDIQYF.

This chain connects TRBV10-1 to TRBJ2-7; 8 nucleotides agree with TRBD1. The V segment lost 5 bases and the J segment 7 bases; nucleotides outside the gene matches: 4. The CDR3 is 12 amino acids. Germline-derived CDR1 and CDR2 are WNHNN and SYGVQD (reference sequence). The CDR3 nucleotides are TGCGCCAGCAGTCAGGGGGCAGGGGAGCAGTACTTC. Translating it yields CASSQGAGEQYF.

This clone has a handful of counts. This chain joins TRBV30 and TRBJ1-1, with D perhaps TRBD1 (5 bases). This CDR3 is 15 amino acids long. V was trimmed by 2 bases and J by 5 bases, leaving 18 bases between them. CDR1 and CDR2 from the germline V gene are GTSNPN and SVGIG (reference sequence). CDR3 sequence reads: CAWSLRDFFVTEAFF. The CDR3 DNA follows: TGTGCCTGGAGTCTCCGGGACTTTTTCGTAACTGAAGCTTTCTTT.

This rearrangement joins TRBV5-1 to TRBJ2-7; 8 bases match TRBD1. Germline loops: CDR1 SGHRS, CDR2 YFSETQ. This CDR3 is 15 amino acids long. V was pared by 1 base and J by 2 bases, with 5 bases of the junction left unmatched. The chain's CDR3 is CASSLRQGSPYEQYF. The CDR3 DNA is TGCGCCAGCAGCTTGAGACAGGGGTCCCCCTACGAGCAGTACTTC.